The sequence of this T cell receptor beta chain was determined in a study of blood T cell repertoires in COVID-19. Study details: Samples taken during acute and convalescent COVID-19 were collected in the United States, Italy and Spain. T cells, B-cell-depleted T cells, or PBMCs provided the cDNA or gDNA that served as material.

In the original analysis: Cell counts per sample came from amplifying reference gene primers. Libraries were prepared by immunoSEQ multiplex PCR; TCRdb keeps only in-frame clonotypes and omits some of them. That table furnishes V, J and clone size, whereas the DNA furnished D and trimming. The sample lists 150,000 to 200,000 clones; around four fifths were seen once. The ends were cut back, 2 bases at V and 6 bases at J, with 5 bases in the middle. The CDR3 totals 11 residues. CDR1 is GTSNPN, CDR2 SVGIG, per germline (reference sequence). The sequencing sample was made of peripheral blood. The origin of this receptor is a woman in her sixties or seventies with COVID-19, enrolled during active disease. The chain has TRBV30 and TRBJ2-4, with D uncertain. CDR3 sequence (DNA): TGTGCCTGGAGTACGGTAAACATTCAGTACTTC. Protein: CAWSTVNIQYF.